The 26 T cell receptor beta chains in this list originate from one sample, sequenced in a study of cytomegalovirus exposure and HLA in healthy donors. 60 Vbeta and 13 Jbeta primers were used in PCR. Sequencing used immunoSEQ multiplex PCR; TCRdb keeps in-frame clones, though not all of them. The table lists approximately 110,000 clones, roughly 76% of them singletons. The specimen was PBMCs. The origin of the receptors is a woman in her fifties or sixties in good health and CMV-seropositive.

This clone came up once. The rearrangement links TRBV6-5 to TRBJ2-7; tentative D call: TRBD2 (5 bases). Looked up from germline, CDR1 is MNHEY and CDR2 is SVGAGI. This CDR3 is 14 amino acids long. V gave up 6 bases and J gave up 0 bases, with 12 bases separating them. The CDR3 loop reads CASSRLPSSYEQYF. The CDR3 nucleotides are TGTGCCAGCAGCCGACTACCCAGCTCCTACGAGCAGTACTTC.

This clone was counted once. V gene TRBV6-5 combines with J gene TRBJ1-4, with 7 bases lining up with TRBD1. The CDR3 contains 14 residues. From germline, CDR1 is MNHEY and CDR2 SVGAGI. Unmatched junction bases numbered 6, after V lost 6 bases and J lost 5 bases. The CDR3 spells CASRGTVPNEKLFF. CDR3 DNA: TGTGCCAGCAGAGGGACAGTCCCCAATGAAAAACTGTTTTTT.

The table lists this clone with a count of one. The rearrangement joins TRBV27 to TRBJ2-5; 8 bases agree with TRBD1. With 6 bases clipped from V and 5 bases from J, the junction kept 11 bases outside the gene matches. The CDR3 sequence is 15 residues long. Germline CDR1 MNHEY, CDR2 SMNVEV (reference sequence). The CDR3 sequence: CASRSSRGPGETQYF. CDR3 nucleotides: TGTGCCAGCAGATCTTCCAGGGGGCCCGGGGAGACCCAGTACTTC.

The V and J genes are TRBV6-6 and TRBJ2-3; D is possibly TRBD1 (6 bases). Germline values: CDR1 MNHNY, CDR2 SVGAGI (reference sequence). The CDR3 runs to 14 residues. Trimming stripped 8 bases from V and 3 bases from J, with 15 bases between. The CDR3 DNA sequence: TGTGCCAGCGGGGGTGGGCAGGGGACAGATACGCAGTATTTT. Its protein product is CASGGGQGTDTQYF.

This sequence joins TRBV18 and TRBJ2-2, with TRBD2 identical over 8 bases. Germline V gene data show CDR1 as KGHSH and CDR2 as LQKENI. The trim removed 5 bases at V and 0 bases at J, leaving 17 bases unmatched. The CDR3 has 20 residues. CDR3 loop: CASSSSGAGGLRANTGELFF. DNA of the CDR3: TGTGCCAGCTCATCCAGCGGGGCGGGAGGACTTCGCGCGAACACCGGGGAGCTGTTTTTT. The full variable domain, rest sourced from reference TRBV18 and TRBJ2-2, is NAGVMQNPRHLVRRRGQEARLRCSPMKGHSHVYWYRQLPEEGLKFMVYLQKENIIDESGMPKERFSAEFPKEGPSILRIQQVVRGDSAAYFCASSSSGAGGLRANTGELFFGEGSRLTVL.

Here the CDR3 DNA reads TGTGCCAGCAGCACAAGAACCTTGAACACCGGGGAGCTGTTTTTT. It codes for CASSTRTLNTGELFF. The chain has TRBV7-8 and TRBJ2-2, with D uncertain. V lost 5 bases, J lost 1 base, and 11 bases lay in between. Germline values: CDR1 SGHVS, CDR2 FQNEAQ. The CDR3 covers 15 residues. Full variable domain (rest looked up from reference TRBV7-8 and TRBJ2-2): GAGVSQSPRYKVAKRGQDVALRCDPISGHVSLFWYQQALGQGPEFLTYFQNEAQLDKSGLPSDRFFAERPEGSVSTLKIQRTQQEDSAVYLCASSTRTLNTGELFFGEGSRLTVL.

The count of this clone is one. CDR3 sequence reads: CASSLTGGADYGYTF. In nucleotides, the CDR3 is TGCGCCAGCAGCTTGACAGGGGGCGCAGACTATGGCTACACCTTC. The chain carries TRBV5-1 and TRBJ1-2, with TRBD1 identical over 9 bases. In germline, CDR1 is SGHRS, CDR2 YFSETQ. This CDR3 has 15 residues. V shed 1 base and J 3 bases; nucleotides not matched to a gene: 4.

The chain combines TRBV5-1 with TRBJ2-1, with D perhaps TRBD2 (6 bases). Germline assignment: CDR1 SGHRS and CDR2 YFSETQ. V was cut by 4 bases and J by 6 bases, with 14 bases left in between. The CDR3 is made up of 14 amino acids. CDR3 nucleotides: TGCGCCAGCAGCCCCCTCAATAGCGGCAATGAGCAGTTCTTC. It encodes CASSPLNSGNEQFF. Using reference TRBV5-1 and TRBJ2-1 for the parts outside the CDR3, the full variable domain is KAGVTQTPRYLIKTRGQQVTLSCSPISGHRSVSWYQQTPGQGLQFLFEYFSETQRNKGNFPGRFSGRQFSNSRSEMNVSTLELGDSALYLCASSPLNSGNEQFFGPGTRLTVL.

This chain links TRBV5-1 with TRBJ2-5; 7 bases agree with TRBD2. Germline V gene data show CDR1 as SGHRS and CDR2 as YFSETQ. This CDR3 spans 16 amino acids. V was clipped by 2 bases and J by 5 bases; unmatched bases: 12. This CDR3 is CASSLEGSGVRETQYF. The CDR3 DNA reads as TGCGCCAGCAGCTTAGAGGGGAGCGGGGTCCGGGAGACCCAGTACTTC.

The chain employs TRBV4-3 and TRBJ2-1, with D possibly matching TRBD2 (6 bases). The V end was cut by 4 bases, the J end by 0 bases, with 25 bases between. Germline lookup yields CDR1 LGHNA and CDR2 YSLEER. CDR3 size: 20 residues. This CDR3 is CASSRLTGTDSLSSYNEQFF. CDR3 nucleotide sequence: TGCGCCAGCAGCCGGCTGACCGGGACTGACAGCTTGAGCTCCTACAATGAGCAGTTCTTC.

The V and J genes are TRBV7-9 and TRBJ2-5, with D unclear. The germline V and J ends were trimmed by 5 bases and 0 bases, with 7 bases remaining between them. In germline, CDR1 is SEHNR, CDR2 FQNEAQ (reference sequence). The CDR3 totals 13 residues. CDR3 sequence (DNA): TGTGCCAGCAGCCCCGAGTACCAAGAGACCCAGTACTTC. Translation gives CASSPEYQETQYF. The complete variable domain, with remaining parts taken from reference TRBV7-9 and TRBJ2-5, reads DTGVSQNPRHKITKRGQNVTFRCDPISEHNRLYWYRQTLGQGPEFLTYFQNEAQLEKSRLLSDRFSAERPKGSFSTLEIQRTEQGDSAMYLCASSPEYQETQYFGPGTRLLVL.

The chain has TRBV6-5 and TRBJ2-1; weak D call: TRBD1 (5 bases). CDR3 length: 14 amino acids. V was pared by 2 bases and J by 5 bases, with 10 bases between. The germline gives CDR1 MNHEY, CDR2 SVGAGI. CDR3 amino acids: CASSYLRVDNEQFF. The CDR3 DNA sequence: TGTGCCAGCAGTTACCTCAGGGTTGACAATGAGCAGTTCTTC.

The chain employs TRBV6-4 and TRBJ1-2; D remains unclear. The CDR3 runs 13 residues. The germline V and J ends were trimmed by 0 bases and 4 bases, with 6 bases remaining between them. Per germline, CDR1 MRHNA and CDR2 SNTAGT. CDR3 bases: TGTGCCAGCAGTGACTCTGGCAGCTATGGCTACACCTTC. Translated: CASSDSGSYGYTF.

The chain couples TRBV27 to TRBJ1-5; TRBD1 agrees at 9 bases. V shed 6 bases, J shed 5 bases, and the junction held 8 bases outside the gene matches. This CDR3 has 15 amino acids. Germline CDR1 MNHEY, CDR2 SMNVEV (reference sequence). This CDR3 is CASRSSTGGDQPQHF. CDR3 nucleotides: TGTGCCAGCAGGTCCAGTACAGGGGGCGATCAGCCCCAGCATTTT.

CDR3 DNA: TGTGCCAGCAGGGTTGGGTCAGGCGGGTCTGGAAACACCATATATTTT. Protein: CASRVGSGGSGNTIYF. This chain links TRBV5-5 with TRBJ1-3; no definite D call. The CDR3 loop spans 16 amino acids. V was trimmed by 5 bases and J by 1 base, leaving 16 bases between them. Germline CDR1 and CDR2: SGHKS and YYEKEE (reference sequence). Supplemented by reference TRBV5-5 and TRBJ1-3, the full variable domain reads DAGVTQSPTHLIKTRGQQVTLRCSPISGHKSVSWYQQVLGQGPQFIFQYYEKEERGRGNFPDRFSARQFPNYSSELNVNALLLGDSALYLCASRVGSGGSGNTIYFGEGSWLTVV.

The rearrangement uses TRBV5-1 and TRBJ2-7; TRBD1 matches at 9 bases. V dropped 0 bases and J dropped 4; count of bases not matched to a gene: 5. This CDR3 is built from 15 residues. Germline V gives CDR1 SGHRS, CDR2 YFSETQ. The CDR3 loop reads CASSLDRDRAYEQYF. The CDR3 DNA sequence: TGCGCCAGCAGCTTGGACCGGGACAGGGCATACGAGCAGTACTTC.

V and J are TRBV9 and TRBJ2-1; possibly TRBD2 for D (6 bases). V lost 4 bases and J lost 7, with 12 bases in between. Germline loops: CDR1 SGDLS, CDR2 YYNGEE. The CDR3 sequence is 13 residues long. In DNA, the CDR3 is TGTGCCAGCAGCCCGCAGACTAGAAATGAGCAGTTCTTC. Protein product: CASSPQTRNEQFF.

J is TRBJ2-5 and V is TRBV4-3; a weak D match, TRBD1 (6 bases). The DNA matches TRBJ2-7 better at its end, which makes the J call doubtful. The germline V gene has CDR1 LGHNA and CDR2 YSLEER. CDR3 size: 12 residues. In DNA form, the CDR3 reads TGCGCCAGCAGCAAACAGGGCTACGAGCAGTACTTC. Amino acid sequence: CASSKQGYEQYF.

The CDR3 region has the DNA TGTGCCACCAGCAGAGATCAACGGAGTGAGCAGTTCTTC. This sequence encodes CATSRDQRSEQFF. The chain employs TRBV15 and TRBJ2-1, with D hard to call. V was shortened by 0 bases and J by 9 bases, with 9 bases between the two germline ends. The CDR3 spans 13 residues. Germline V gives CDR1 LNHNV, CDR2 YYDKDF (reference sequence).

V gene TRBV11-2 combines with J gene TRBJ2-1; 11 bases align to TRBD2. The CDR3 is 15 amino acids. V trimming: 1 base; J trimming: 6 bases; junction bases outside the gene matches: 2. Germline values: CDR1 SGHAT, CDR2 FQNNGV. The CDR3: CASSLGLAGPNEQFF. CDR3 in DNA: TGTGCCAGCAGCTTAGGACTAGCGGGGCCCAATGAGCAGTTCTTC.

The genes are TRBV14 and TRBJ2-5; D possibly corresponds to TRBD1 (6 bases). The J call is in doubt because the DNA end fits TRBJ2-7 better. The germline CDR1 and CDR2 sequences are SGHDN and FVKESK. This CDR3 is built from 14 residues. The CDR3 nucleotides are TGTGCCAGCAGCCGTCCCGGACAGATCTACGAGCAGTACTTC. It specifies CASSRPGQIYEQYF.

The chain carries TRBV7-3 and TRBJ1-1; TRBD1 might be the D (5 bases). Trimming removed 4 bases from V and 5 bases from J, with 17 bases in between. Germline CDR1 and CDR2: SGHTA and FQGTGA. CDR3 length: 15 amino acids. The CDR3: CASSSVGGGGTEAFF. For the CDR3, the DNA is TGTGCCAGCAGCTCAGTCGGCGGGGGTGGGACTGAAGCTTTCTTT.

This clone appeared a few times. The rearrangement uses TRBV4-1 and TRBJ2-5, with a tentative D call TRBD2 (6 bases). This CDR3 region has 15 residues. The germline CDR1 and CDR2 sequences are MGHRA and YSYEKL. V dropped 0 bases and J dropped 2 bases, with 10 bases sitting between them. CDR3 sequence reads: CASSQDIAVQETQYF. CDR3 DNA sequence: TGCGCCAGCAGCCAAGATATAGCGGTTCAAGAGACCCAGTACTTC.

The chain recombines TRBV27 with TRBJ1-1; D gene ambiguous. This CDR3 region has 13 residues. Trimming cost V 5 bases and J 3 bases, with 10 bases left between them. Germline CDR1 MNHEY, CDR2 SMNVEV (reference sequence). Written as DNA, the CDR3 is TGTGCCAGCAGTGAACAATATGACACTGAAGCTTTCTTT. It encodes CASSEQYDTEAFF.

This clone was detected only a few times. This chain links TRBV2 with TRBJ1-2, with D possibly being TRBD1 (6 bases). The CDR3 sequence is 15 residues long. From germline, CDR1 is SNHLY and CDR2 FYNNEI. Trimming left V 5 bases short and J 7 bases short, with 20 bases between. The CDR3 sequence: CASSPQGLPPGGYTF. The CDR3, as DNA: TGTGCCAGCAGTCCACAGGGATTACCTCCCGGTGGCTACACCTTC.

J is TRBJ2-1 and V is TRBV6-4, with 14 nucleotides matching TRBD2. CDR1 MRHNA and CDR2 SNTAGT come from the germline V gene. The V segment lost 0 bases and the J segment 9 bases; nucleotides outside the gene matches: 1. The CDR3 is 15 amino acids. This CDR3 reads CASSDSTSGRGEQFF. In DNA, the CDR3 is TGTGCCAGCAGTGACTCGACTAGCGGGAGGGGTGAGCAGTTCTTC.